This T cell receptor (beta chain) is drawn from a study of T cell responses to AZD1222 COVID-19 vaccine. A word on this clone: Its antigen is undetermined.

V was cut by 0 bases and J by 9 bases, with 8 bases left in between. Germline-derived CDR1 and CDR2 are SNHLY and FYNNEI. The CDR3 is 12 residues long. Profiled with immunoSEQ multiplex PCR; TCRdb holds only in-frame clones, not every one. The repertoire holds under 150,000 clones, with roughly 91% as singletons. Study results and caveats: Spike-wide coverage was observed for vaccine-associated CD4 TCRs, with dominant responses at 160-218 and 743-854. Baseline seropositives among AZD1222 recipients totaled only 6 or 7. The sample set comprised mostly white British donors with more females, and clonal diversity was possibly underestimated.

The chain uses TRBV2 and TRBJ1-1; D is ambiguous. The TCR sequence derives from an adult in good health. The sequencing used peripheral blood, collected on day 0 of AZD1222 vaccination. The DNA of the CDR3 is TGTGCCAGCAGTGAAGCGCGGATCCAAGCTTTCTTT. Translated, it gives CASSEARIQAFF.